This TCR beta chain was profiled in a study of relationships among human T cell subsets. Comment on this clonotype: Its matching antigen is unknown.

The T cell receptor alpha and beta CDR3 regions were amplified from mRNA by semiquantitative ARM-PCR. Exponential amplification used communal superprimers after tagged nested gene-specific primers in ARM-PCR. Nested primers were removed by exonuclease before the second PCR round. TCRdb reprocessed the multiplex PCR reads via MiXCR and lists one record per CDR3 protein. The data hold approximately 13,000 distinct CDR3 sequences, with 50% to 75% observed a single time. CD4+ cells were positively selected first, then anti-CD25 beads isolated CD4+CD25+ regulatory T cells. Trimming stripped 1 base from V and 7 bases from J, with 10 bases between. Germline-derived CDR1 and CDR2 are SGHAT and FQNNGV. The length of the CDR3 is 13 residues. The study, taken as a whole, reports: Over 50% of CD8+ cytotoxic sequences were in clones over 100 reads; regulatory and Th2 had few. Substantial CDR3 sharing among Th1, Th2 and regulatory cells suggested stochastic fate choice.

The rearrangement uses TRBV11-2 and TRBJ1-2; no reliable D call. The sequenced sample was Tregs sorted from blood. The origin of this receptor is a middle-aged man in good health. The CDR3 DNA is TGTGCCAGCAGCTTAGTCTCGGACTTTGGCTACACCTTC. This encodes CASSLVSDFGYTF. Using reference TRBV11-2 and TRBJ1-2 for the parts outside the CDR3, the full variable domain is EAGVAQSPRYKIIEKRQSVAFWCNPISGHATLYWYQQILGQGPKLLIQFQNNGVVDDSQLPKDRFSAERLKGVDSTLKIQPAKLEDSAVYLCASSLVSDFGYTFGSGTRLTVV.